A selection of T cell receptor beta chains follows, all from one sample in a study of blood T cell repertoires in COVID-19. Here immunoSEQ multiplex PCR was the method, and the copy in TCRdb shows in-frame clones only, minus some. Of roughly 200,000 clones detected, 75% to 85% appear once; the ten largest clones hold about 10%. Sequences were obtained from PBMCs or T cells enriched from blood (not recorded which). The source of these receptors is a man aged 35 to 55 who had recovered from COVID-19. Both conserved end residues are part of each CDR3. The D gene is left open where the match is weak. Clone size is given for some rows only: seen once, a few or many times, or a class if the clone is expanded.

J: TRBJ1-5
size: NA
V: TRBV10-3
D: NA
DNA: TGTGCCATCAGTGAGTCGATATTCCAGAGCGGCAATCAGCCCCAGCATTTT
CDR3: CAISESIFQSGNQPQHF

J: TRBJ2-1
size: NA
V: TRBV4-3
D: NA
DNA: TGCGCCAGCAGCCAAGGGCCACAGTATGAGCAGTTCTTC
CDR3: CASSQGPQYEQFF

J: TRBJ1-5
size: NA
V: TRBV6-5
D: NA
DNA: TGTGCCAGCAGTTTCCGGGATCAGCCCCAGCATTTT
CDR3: CASSFRDQPQHF

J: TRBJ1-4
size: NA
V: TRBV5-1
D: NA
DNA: TGCGCCAGCAGCCTACTAATTCAACTGTTTTTT
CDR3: CASSLLIQLFF

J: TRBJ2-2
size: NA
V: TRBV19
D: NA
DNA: TGTGCCAGTAGTCCCCAACGCGACTACCTCAAACAGGGCGGGGAGCTGTTTTTT
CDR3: CASSPQRDYLKQGGELFF

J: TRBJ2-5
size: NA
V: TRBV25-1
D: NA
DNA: TGTGCCAGCAGGGGGAGCCAAGAGACCCAGTACTTC
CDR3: CASRGSQETQYF

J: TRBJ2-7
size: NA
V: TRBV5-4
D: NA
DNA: TGTGCCAGCAGCTCAACCGGGTCCCCCTACGAGCAGTACTTC
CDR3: CASSSTGSPYEQYF

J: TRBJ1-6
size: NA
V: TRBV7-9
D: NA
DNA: TGTGCCAGCAGCCCTCTAATTAATTCACCCCTCCACTTT
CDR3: CASSPLINSPLHF

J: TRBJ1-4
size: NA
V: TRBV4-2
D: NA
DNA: TGTGCCAGCAGCCCCGAGCAGGGTACTGAAAAACTGTTTTTT
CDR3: CASSPEQGTEKLFF

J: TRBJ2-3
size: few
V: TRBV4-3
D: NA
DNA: TGCGCCAGCAGCCAAGCGAGGTCGTCAAGCACAGATACGCAGTATTTT
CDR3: CASSQARSSSTDTQYF

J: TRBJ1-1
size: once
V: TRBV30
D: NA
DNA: TGTGCCTGGAGTGTCTGGGGAGGGAACACTGAAGCTTTCTTT
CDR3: CAWSVWGGNTEAFF

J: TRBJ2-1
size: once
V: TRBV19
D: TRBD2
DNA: TGTGCCAGTAGTGTTCTAGCGGGGTACAATGAGCAGTTCTTC
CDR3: CASSVLAGYNEQFF

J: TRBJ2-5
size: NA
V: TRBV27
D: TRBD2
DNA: TGTGCCAGCAGTTTATCCTTAGCGGGAGCCTCCCCTGAGACCCAGTACTTC
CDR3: CASSLSLAGASPETQYF

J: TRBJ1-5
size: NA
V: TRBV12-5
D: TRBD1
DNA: TGTGCTAGTGGCGGACAGGGGCCTAAGGGCAATCAGCCCCAGCATTTT
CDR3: CASGGQGPKGNQPQHF

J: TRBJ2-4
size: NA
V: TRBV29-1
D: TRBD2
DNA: TGCAGCGTTGACCTAGCGGGGGATTCCAAAAACATTCAGTACTTC
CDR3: CSVDLAGDSKNIQYF

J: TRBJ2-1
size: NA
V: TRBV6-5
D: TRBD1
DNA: TGTGCCAGCAGTTCCGAGACAGGGCATGAGCAGTTCTTC
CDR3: CASSSETGHEQFF

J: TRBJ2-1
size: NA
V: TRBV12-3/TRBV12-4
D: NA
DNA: TGTGCCAGCAGTTTCTCGACAGCCTACCGGTTCTTC
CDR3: CASSFSTAYRFF

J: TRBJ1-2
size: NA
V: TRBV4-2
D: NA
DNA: TGTGCCAGCAGCCAAGATATAGGAGGAAACTATGGCTACACCTTC
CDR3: CASSQDIGGNYGYTF

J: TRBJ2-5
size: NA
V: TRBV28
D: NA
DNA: TGTGCCAGCAGTTGGGGAGGAGAAGAGACCCAGTACTTC
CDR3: CASSWGGEETQYF

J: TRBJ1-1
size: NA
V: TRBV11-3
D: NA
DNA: TGTGCCAGCAGCTTAAGGGGTGGGAACACTGAAGCTTTCTTT
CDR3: CASSLRGGNTEAFF

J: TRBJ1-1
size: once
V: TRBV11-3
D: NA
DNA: TGTGCCAGCAGCTTAATGGCTAACACTGAAGCTTTCTTT
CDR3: CASSLMANTEAFF

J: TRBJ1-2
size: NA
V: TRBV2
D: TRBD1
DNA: TGTGCCAGCAGTGAAGTTCAGGGGGCAATCTATGGCTACACCTTC
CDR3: CASSEVQGAIYGYTF

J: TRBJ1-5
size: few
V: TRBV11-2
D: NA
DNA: TGTGCCAGCAGCTTAGACGGGGGGCTGGGGGTTAGCAATCAGCCCCAGCATTTT
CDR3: CASSLDGGLGVSNQPQHF

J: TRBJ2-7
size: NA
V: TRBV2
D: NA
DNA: TGTGCCAGCAATGTGGTAATAGGGGGCTACGAGCAGTACTTC
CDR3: CASNVVIGGYEQYF

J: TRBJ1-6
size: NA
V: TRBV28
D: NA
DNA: TGTGCCAGCAGTCTGGGGCGTAATTCACCCCTCCACTTT
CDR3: CASSLGRNSPLHF

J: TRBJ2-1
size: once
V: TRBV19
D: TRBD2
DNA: TGTGCCAGTAGTCCCTGGGGGGTAGCGGGAGGCTACAATGAGCAGTTCTTC
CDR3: CASSPWGVAGGYNEQFF

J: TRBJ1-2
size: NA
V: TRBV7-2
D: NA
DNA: TGTGCCAGCAGCTTTGCGGCCGGGAAAACCTATGGCTACACCTTC
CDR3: CASSFAAGKTYGYTF

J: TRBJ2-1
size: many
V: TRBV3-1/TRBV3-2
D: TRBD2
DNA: TGTGCCAGCAGCCAAGGTGTAGCGGGAGGGGTGTATCGTGAGCAGTTCTTC
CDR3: CASSQGVAGGVYREQFF

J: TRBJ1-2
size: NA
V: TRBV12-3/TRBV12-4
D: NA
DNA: TGTGCCAGCAGTCGGACTGGCTATGGCTACACCTTC
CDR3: CASSRTGYGYTF

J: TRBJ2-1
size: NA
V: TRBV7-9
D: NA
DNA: TGTGCCAGCAGTGATGCGCCCCCTAATGAGCAGTTCTTC
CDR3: CASSDAPPNEQFF

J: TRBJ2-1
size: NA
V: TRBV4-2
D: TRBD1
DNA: TGTGCCAGCAGCCACTACAGGGGTACGGACAATGAGCAGTTCTTC
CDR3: CASSHYRGTDNEQFF

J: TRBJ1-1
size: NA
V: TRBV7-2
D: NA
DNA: TGTGCCAGCAGCTTAACCGGGGGGATTACTGAAGCTTTCTTT
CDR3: CASSLTGGITEAFF

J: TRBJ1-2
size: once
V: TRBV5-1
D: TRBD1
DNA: TGCGCCAGCAGCTTGGGGACAGGGAACGGCTACACCTTC
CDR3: CASSLGTGNGYTF